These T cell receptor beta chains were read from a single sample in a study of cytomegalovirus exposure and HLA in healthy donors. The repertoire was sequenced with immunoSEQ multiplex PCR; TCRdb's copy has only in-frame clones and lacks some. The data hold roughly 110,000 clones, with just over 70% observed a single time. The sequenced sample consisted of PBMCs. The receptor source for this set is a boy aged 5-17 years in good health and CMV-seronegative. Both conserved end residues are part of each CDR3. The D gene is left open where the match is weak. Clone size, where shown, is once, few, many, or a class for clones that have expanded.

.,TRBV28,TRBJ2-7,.,TGTGCCAGCACCCTCGATTGGACAGCCTCCTACGAGCAGTACTTC,CASTLDWTASYEQYF
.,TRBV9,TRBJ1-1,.,TGTGCCAGCAGCGTAGAGTCAGTCAACACTGAAGCTTTCTTT,CASSVESVNTEAFF
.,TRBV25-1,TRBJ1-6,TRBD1,TGTGCCAGCAGTGTAGGGACAGGCGGCAATTCACCCCTCCACTTT,CASSVGTGGNSPLHF
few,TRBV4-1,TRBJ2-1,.,TGCGCCAGCAGCCAAGATACGTTGCGGTTCTTC,CASSQDTLRFF
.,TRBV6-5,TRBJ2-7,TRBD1,TGTGCCAGCAGTTACTCGGGGACAGGGTCCTACGAGCAGTACTTC,CASSYSGTGSYEQYF
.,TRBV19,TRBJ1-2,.,TGTGCCAGTAGCACCGGACAGTTCGGCGGGGGAGGCTACACCTTC,CASSTGQFGGGGYTF
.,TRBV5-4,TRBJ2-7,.,TGTGCCAGCAGCTTGGACCTATCCTACGAGCAGTACTTC,CASSLDLSYEQYF
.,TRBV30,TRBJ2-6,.,TGTGCCTGCGGGTTGGCTGGGGCCAACGTCCTGACTTTC,CACGLAGANVLTF
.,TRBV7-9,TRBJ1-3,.,TGTGCCAGCAGCATGGACAGAGTCTCTGGAAACACCATATATTTT,CASSMDRVSGNTIYF
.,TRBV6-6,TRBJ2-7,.,TGTGCCAGCAGTTACGCGGGGTCCCTCTACGAGCAGTACTTC,CASSYAGSLYEQYF
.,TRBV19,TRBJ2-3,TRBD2,TGTGCCAGTAGTATACAGCGGGGGATCACAGATACGCAGTATTTT,CASSIQRGITDTQYF
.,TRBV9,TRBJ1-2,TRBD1,TGTGCCAGCAGCGTAGAACAGGGGGCAAGTGGCTACACCTTC,CASSVEQGASGYTF
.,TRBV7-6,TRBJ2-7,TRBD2,TGTGCCAGCAGCCAAGCGGGGGCCTCCTACGAGCAGTACTTC,CASSQAGASYEQYF
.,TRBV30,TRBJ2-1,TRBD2,TGTGCCTGGACCCGACTAGCGGACCAGCGCCATGAGCAGTTCTTC,CAWTRLADQRHEQFF
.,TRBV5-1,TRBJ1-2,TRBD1,TGCGCCAGCAGCACATGGGGACAGCAATATGGCTACACCTTC,CASSTWGQQYGYTF
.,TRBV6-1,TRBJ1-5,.,TGTGCCAGCATGGGACACAGCAATCAGCCCCAGCATTTT,CASMGHSNQPQHF
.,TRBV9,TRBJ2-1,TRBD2,TGTGCCAGCAGCACTCACAGCGTCGGGACTAGCGGAGGGGGTGAGCAGTTCTTC,CASSTHSVGTSGGGEQFF
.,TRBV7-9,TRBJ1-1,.,TGTGCCAGCAGCAGATGGGACACGAACACTGAAGCTTTCTTT,CASSRWDTNTEAFF
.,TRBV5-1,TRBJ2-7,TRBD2,TGCGCCAGCAGCTGGGGGGCTAGCGGGATTCTAAGCTCCTACGAGCAGTACTTC,CASSWGASGILSSYEQYF
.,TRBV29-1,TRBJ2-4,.,TGCAGCGTTGTTTTGCGAGACATTCAGTACTTC,CSVVLRDIQYF
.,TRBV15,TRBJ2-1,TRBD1,TGTGCCACCAGCAGAGAGAGGACAGGGGACAATGAGCAGTTCTTC,CATSRERTGDNEQFF
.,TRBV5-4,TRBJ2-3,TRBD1,TGTGCCAGCAGCTTGAGGGACAGGGACCGAGGCACAGATACGCAGTATTTT,CASSLRDRDRGTDTQYF
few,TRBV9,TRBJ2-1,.,TGTGCCAGCAGCGTAGATAGCGCGGGCCGTGAGCAGTTCTTC,CASSVDSAGREQFF
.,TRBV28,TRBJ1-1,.,TGTGCCAGCAGTTTAGGCCCAGGGTCTAACACTGAAGCTTTCTTT,CASSLGPGSNTEAFF
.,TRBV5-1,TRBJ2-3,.,TGCGCCAGCAGCTTGGCCTCGGGCACAGATACGCAGTATTTT,CASSLASGTDTQYF
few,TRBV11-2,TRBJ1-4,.,TGTGCCAGCAGCTCCCGGAGTGGGGTGGGGCGTGAAAAACTGTTTTTT,CASSSRSGVGREKLFF
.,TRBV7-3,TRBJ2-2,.,TGTGCCAGCAGCTTTTCCAGTTTAACCGGGGAGCTGTTTTTT,CASSFSSLTGELFF
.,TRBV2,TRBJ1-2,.,TGTGCCAGCAGCCAACTGGTATCTAACTATGGCTACACCTTC,CASSQLVSNYGYTF
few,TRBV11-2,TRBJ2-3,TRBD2,TGTGCCAGCAGCTTAGATGTAGCGGGGGCCACGGGCAGGTTGAGAGATACGCAGTATTTT,CASSLDVAGATGRLRDTQYF
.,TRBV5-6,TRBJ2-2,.,TGTGCCAGCAGCTTGCAGGGGAACGGGGAGCTGTTTTTT,CASSLQGNGELFF
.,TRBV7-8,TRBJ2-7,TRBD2,TGTGCCAGCAGCGCCGGGACACTGACGATTGCTAGCGGGGGGGCTTACGAGCAGTACTTC,CASSAGTLTIASGGAYEQYF
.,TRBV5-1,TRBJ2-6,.,TGCGCCAGCAGCTTGGAGACTTCTGGGGCCAACGTCCTGACTTTC,CASSLETSGANVLTF
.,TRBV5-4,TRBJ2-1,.,TGTGCCAGCAGCTTGGATTTGGGGAGCTCCTACAATGAGCAGTTCTTC,CASSLDLGSSYNEQFF